This T cell receptor (beta chain) was documented in a study of cytomegalovirus exposure and HLA in healthy donors. In the study overall: Early released data comprised about 84 million unique TCRs from HLA-typed donors. Findings of the study overall: It was shown in a later analysis that HLA-associated TCR beta chains were more clonally expanded than other, equally common chains.

Comments on this clone: The antigen is undetermined.

Germline V CDR1 and CDR2: SGHNT, YYREEE (reference sequence). V was shortened by 8 bases and J by 8 bases, with 19 bases between the two germline ends. The CDR3 totals 13 residues. The PCR employed 60 Vbeta primers together with 13 Jbeta primers. Authors' processing steps: As a later analysis found, there were roughly 80 million unique TCR beta chains, of which approximately 10 million were shared. The method was immunoSEQ multiplex PCR; TCRdb's version includes in-frame clones alone and lacks a portion of them. The V and J calls and clone size were taken over from that table, and D and trimming were inferred from the DNA. The table lists 140,000 to 150,000 clones, around two thirds of them singletons.

V is TRBV5-4 and J is TRBJ1-2, with D possibly TRBD1 on 6 matching bases. The sample taken for sequencing was PBMCs. The receptor's source is a woman aged 55 to 70 in good health and CMV-seropositive. For the CDR3, the DNA is TGTGCCAGTTCAGTCCGAGGGGGAATGGGCTACACCTTC. Protein: CASSVRGGMGYTF.